This paragraph covers one T cell receptor beta chain sequence. Its matching antigen is unknown. Sequenced by immunoSEQ multiplex PCR; TCRdb stores in-frame clones only, minus some. The sample consists of about 1 million clones, under 80% of them appearing once. The data derive from a study of shared clonotypes between healthy human individuals. For the study at large: Donors, aged 18 to 49, were a couple of women and a few men.

CDR3 length equals 14 residues. Germline V lookup: CDR1 SGHTA, CDR2 FQGNSA. V was clipped by 2 bases and J by 2 bases, with 10 bases between them. Findings and caveats of the study: Generation probabilities of non-shared clonotypes were lower (relative to those shared by all four donors). An effect of sequencing depth on clonotype sharing among donors was expected.

This sequence originates from a man aged 18-30 years in good health. Sequencing used memory CD4+ T cells sorted from blood. Sample subset: CD45RA-negative fraction. This rearrangement joins TRBV7-2 to TRBJ2-7; no firm D call. The CDR3 sequence is CASSLSIATYEQYF. The CDR3 region has the DNA TGTGCCAGCAGCTTAAGTATAGCTACCTACGAGCAGTACTTC.